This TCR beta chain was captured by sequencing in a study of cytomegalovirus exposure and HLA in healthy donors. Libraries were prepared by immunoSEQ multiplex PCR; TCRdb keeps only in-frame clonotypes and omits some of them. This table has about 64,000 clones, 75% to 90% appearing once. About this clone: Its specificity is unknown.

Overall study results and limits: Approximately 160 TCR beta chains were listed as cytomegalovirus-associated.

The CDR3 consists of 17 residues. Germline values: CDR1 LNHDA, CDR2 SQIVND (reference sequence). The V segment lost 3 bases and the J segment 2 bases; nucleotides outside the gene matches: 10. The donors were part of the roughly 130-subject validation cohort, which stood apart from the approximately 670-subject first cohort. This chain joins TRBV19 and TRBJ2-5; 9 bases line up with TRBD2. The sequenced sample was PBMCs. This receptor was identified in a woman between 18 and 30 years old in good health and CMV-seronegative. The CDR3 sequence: CASSILSSGGGQETQYF. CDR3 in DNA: TGTGCCAGTAGTATCCTCAGTAGCGGGGGTGGGCAAGAGACCCAGTACTTC.